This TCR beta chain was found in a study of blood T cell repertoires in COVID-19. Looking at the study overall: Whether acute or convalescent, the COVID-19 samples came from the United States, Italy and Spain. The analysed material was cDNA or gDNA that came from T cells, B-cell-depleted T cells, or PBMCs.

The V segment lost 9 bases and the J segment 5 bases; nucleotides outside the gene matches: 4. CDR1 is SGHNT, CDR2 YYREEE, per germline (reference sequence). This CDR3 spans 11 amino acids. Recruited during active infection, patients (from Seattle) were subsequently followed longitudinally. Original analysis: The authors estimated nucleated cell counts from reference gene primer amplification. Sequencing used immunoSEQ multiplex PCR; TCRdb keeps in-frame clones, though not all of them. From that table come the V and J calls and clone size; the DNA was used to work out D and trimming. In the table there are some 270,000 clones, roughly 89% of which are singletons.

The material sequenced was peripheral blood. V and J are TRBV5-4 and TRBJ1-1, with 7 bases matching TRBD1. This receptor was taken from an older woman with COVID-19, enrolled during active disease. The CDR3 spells CAMGGQTEAFF. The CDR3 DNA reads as TGTGCCATGGGGGGACAGACTGAAGCTTTCTTT.